Presented here are 23 T cell receptor beta chains from one specimen sequenced in a study of T cell responses to AZD1222 COVID-19 vaccine. Clones were read by immunoSEQ multiplex PCR, and TCRdb kept only the in-frame ones, dropping some. The sample holds over 110,000 clones; more than 85% are singletons and the top ten take 10% to 15%. The sequenced sample was peripheral blood, obtained after recovery from COVID-19. The receptors originated from an adult who had recovered from COVID-19.

The chain is built from TRBV3-1 (or the pseudogene TRBV3-2) and TRBJ1-2; tentative D call: TRBD1 (5 bases). The CDR3 spans 12 residues. In germline, CDR1 is LGHDT, CDR2 YNNKEL (reference sequence). V was cut by 2 bases and J by 7 bases, with 8 bases left in between. This CDR3 reads CASSQRGGGYTF. The CDR3 nucleotides are TGTGCCAGCAGCCAAAGGGGCGGTGGCTACACCTTC.

The genes are TRBV28 and TRBJ1-2; TRBD1 matches 7 bases. Per germline, CDR1 MDHEN and CDR2 SYDVKM. The CDR3 has 11 amino acids. V shed 6 bases, J shed 7 bases, and the junction held 2 bases outside the gene matches. The chain's CDR3 is CASSDRVGYTF. CDR3 sequence (DNA): TGTGCCAGCAGCGACAGGGTTGGCTACACCTTC.

This chain connects TRBV25-1 to TRBJ2-7; D remains ambiguous. The germline gives CDR1 MGHDK, CDR2 SYGVNS. This CDR3 spans 14 amino acids. Trimming shortened V by 2 bases and J by 2 bases, and 10 bases separated the two germline ends. The DNA for the CDR3 is TGTGCCAGCAGTGAACTCGGGTCTACCTACGAGCAGTACTTC. Translation: CASSELGSTYEQYF.

The chain uses TRBV7-2 and TRBJ2-1; 7 nucleotides agree with TRBD2. Germline CDR1 is SGHTA and CDR2 is FQGNSA. This CDR3 is built from 15 residues. The J segment lost 8 bases and the V segment lost 1 base, leaving 8 bases of the junction unmatched. The CDR3 sequence is CASSLGGGRGDEQFF. As DNA, the CDR3 is TGTGCCAGCAGCTTAGGGGGCGGGAGAGGGGATGAGCAGTTCTTC.

The CDR3 here is CASSSEPGQGNEKLFF. The CDR3 nucleotides are TGTGCCAGCAGCTCTGAACCGGGACAGGGTAATGAAAAACTGTTTTTT. This chain joins TRBV9 and TRBJ1-4; 9 nucleotides align to TRBD1. CDR1 and CDR2 from the germline V gene are SGDLS and YYNGEE. V lost 4 bases and J lost 4; bases outside the gene matches: 8. The CDR3 is 16 residues long.

This chain joins TRBV28 and TRBJ1-4; 9 bases are a match to TRBD1. This CDR3 is 18 amino acids long. V was pared by 3 bases and J by 11 bases, with 19 bases of the junction left unmatched. Germline-derived CDR1 and CDR2 are MDHEN and SYDVKM. CDR3 residues: CASSLNRGRQSDRWKLFF. The CDR3 DNA sequence: TGTGCCAGCAGTTTGAACAGGGGGCGCCAGTCCGATAGATGGAAACTGTTTTTT.

The chain is built from TRBV14 and TRBJ1-2; maybe TRBD1 (5 bases). The CDR3 sequence is 18 residues long. The V gene lost 1 base and the J gene lost 0 bases, with 18 bases spanning the gap. Germline-derived CDR1 and CDR2 are SGHDN and FVKESK. Written as DNA, the CDR3 is TGTGCCAGCAGCCAAGCTGGGGGGGAAAAAGGAGCTAACTATGGCTACACCTTC. This sequence encodes CASSQAGGEKGANYGYTF.

The CDR3 region has the DNA TGTGCCACAGTTGCAGGGCATCCTCAAGGAGAGACCCAGTACTTC. This encodes CATVAGHPQGETQYF. The chain combines TRBV10-3 with TRBJ2-5; TRBD1 might be the D (5 bases). Germline V gene sequence: CDR1 ENHRY, CDR2 SYGVKD. The CDR3 contains 15 residues. V gave up 10 bases and J gave up 4 bases, with 22 bases separating them.

The V gene is TRBV29-1, the J gene TRBJ1-2; 9 nucleotides match TRBD1. CDR1 and CDR2 (germline): SQVTM, ANQGSEA. V was pared by 6 bases and J by 2 bases, with 4 bases of the junction left unmatched. This CDR3 spans 13 amino acids. This chain's CDR3 is CSVLQGANYGYTF. The CDR3 DNA reads TGCAGCGTGTTACAGGGGGCAAACTATGGCTACACCTTC.

The rearrangement joins TRBV6-6 to TRBJ2-5; D tentatively reads TRBD1 or TRBD2 (5 bases each). Trimming cost V 5 bases and J 5 bases, with 15 bases left between them. Per the germline V gene, CDR1 is MNHNY and CDR2 is SVGAGI (reference sequence). The CDR3 loop spans 14 amino acids. CDR3 bases: TGTGCCAGCAGTGATTCACGGGGCCTGGAGACCCAGTACTTC. This gives the protein CASSDSRGLETQYF.

This sequence joins TRBV18 and TRBJ2-5; the D is unclear. CDR1 and CDR2 (germline): KGHSH, LQKENI. V shed 4 bases and J shed 2 bases, with 8 bases lying between them. The CDR3 contains 13 residues. CDR3 in DNA: TGTGCCAGCTCACTAGGACCGCAAGAGACCCAGTACTTC. It yields the protein CASSLGPQETQYF.

The chain employs TRBV29-1 and TRBJ2-1; 7 bases fit TRBD2. The CDR3 contains 14 residues. V lost 0 bases to trimming and J lost 7 bases; unmatched junction nucleotides: 6. CDR1 is SQVTM, CDR2 ANQGSEA, per germline. This CDR3 is CSVEDLGTKNEQFF. CDR3 DNA sequence: TGCAGCGTTGAAGATCTAGGGACTAAGAATGAGCAGTTCTTC.

The V call is TRBV7-8, the J call TRBJ2-7; the D gene is possibly TRBD1 (6 bases). This CDR3 has 14 amino acids. Germline CDR1 SGHVS, CDR2 FQNEAQ. Deletions cut 4 bases from V and 2 bases from J, with 12 bases between. The CDR3 protein is CASSSGQLPYEQYF. The CDR3 DNA reads TGTGCCAGCAGCTCCGGACAGCTTCCCTACGAGCAGTACTTC.

This clone was counted a single time. The chain recombines TRBV28 with TRBJ2-7; weak D call: TRBD1 (6 bases). The length of the CDR3 is 16 residues. The germline V gene encodes CDR1 MDHEN and CDR2 SYDVKM. V was trimmed by 6 bases and J by 1 base, leaving 19 bases between them. The CDR3 DNA reads TGTGCCAGCAGCCCTTTCAGGGGCGGTGGTTCCTACGAGCAGTACTTC. Translated, it gives CASSPFRGGGSYEQYF.

The chain uses TRBV28 and TRBJ1-5; maybe TRBD1 (6 bases). V lost 5 bases and J 1 base, leaving 12 bases between the germline ends. The CDR3 contains 15 residues. The germline gives CDR1 MDHEN, CDR2 SYDVKM. DNA of the CDR3: TGTGCCAGCAGTATAAACAGGGTCAGCAATCAGCCCCAGCATTTT. This gives the protein CASSINRVSNQPQHF.

V is TRBV5-1 and J is TRBJ1-1; D is perhaps TRBD1 (6 bases). Germline V CDR1 and CDR2: SGHRS, YFSETQ. V was pared by 3 bases and J by 1 base, with 13 bases between. This CDR3 is built from 15 residues. CDR3 nucleotides: TGCGCCAGCAGCTCCGCACAGGGCAAGAACACTGAAGCTTTCTTT. It specifies CASSSAQGKNTEAFF.

This rearrangement joins TRBV18 to TRBJ2-7; perhaps TRBD2 as D (6 bases). The ends were cut back, 0 bases at V and 2 bases at J, with 14 bases in the middle. The CDR3 sequence is 16 residues long. CDR1 KGHSH and CDR2 LQKENI come from the germline V gene. The CDR3 DNA follows: TGTGCCAGCTCACCACCGGCGGAGGGTAGCCCCTACGAGCAGTACTTC. This codes for CASSPPAEGSPYEQYF.

This clone showed up just once. This chain joins TRBV5-1 and TRBJ2-5; unclear D gene. The CDR3 contains 14 residues. Germline CDR1 is SGHRS and CDR2 is YFSETQ. Between the trimmed V and J ends, which lost 0 bases and 5 bases, there was a span of 11 bases. The CDR3 DNA reads as TGCGCCAGCAGCTTGGAGGTAGCCGTGGAGACCCAGTACTTC. Encoded protein: CASSLEVAVETQYF.

This clone is medium-sized. The V and J genes are TRBV2 and TRBJ2-7; TRBD2 agrees at 8 bases. The CDR3 contains 15 residues. The junction had 8 bases not matched to a gene; V was cut back by 3 bases and J by 4 bases. The germline V gene has CDR1 SNHLY and CDR2 FYNNEI. The CDR3: CASSEDPGLVYEQYF. Written as DNA, the CDR3 is TGTGCCAGCAGTGAGGATCCGGGACTAGTTTACGAGCAGTACTTC.

The chain carries TRBV2 and TRBJ2-3, with D possibly TRBD1 on 5 matching bases. Trimming removed 7 bases from V and 6 bases from J, with 5 bases in between. CDR1 SNHLY and CDR2 FYNNEI come from the germline V gene. This CDR3 is 10 amino acids long. CDR3 sequence: CASKGDTQYF. DNA for the CDR3: TGTGCCAGCAAGGGGGATACGCAGTATTTT.

The V gene is TRBV11-2, the J gene TRBJ2-1; 8 positions match TRBD2. V shed 1 base, J shed 5 bases, and the junction held 10 bases outside the gene matches. The germline gives CDR1 SGHAT, CDR2 FQNNGV. The CDR3 has 17 residues. CDR3 nucleotides: TGTGCCAGCAGCTTAGGACCGGGACTAGAATTACACAATGAGCAGTTCTTC. Residues: CASSLGPGLELHNEQFF. The variable domain in full, with the rest retrieved from reference TRBV11-2 and TRBJ2-1, is EAGVAQSPRYKIIEKRQSVAFWCNPISGHATLYWYQQILGQGPKLLIQFQNNGVVDDSQLPKDRFSAERLKGVDSTLKIQPAKLEDSAVYLCASSLGPGLELHNEQFFGPGTRLTVL.

The chain recombines TRBV29-1 with TRBJ1-1, with TRBD1 matching 7 bases. After removal of 3 bases from V and 1 base from J, the junction contained 2 bases not matched to a gene. The CDR3 spans 13 residues. The V gene's germline CDR1 is SQVTM and CDR2 ANQGSEA. CDR3 protein: CSVERDRNTEAFF. As DNA, the CDR3 is TGCAGCGTTGAGAGGGACAGGAACACTGAAGCTTTCTTT.

In this sample, this clone turned up once. This chain links TRBV29-1 with TRBJ2-3, with D unclear. V was cut by 4 bases and J by 6 bases, with 20 bases left in between. The CDR3 totals 15 residues. In germline, CDR1 is SQVTM, CDR2 ANQGSEA. Written as DNA, the CDR3 is TGCAGCGTTGGGGGATCCGACAAGAATATCGATACGCAGTATTTT. Protein product: CSVGGSDKNIDTQYF.